Following are 17 T cell receptor beta chains from one sample sequenced in a study of T cell responses to AZD1222 COVID-19 vaccine. Method: immunoSEQ multiplex PCR; TCRdb's copy keeps in-frame clones and lacks some. This table holds 100,000 to 140,000 clones, about 85% found once. Material: peripheral blood, obtained 28 days after the second AZD1222 dose. The receptor source for this set is an adult who received the AZD1222 COVID-19 vaccine.

J is TRBJ1-1 and V is TRBV7-3; D may be TRBD1 (5 bases). V was shortened by 3 bases and J by 1 base, with 15 bases between the two germline ends. CDR1 is SGHTA, CDR2 FQGTGA, per germline. There are 16 residues in the CDR3. The CDR3 reads CASSFLILQGNTEAFF. CDR3 nucleotide sequence: TGTGCCAGCAGCTTTCTAATCCTCCAGGGGAACACTGAAGCTTTCTTT.

This clone has just one count. The chain links TRBV30 to TRBJ1-2; D is uncertain. The V and J ends lost 2 bases and 0 bases respectively, with 10 bases between them. The CDR3 has 14 amino acids. Germline V gene sequence: CDR1 GTSNPN, CDR2 SVGIG (reference sequence). The CDR3 sequence is CAWSLDIANYGYTF. CDR3 nucleotide sequence: TGTGCCTGGAGTCTCGATATAGCTAACTATGGCTACACCTTC.

The chain employs TRBV10-3 and TRBJ2-1; the match to TRBD2 covers 12 bases. Germline V gives CDR1 ENHRY, CDR2 SYGVKD. The V segment lost 5 bases and the J segment 9 bases; nucleotides outside the gene matches: 11. CDR3 length equals 16 residues. CDR3 loop: CAISNLLAGGTGEQFF. CDR3 in DNA: TGTGCCATCAGTAACCTGCTAGCGGGGGGGACGGGTGAGCAGTTCTTC.

V usage is TRBV19 and J usage is TRBJ1-3; D is undetermined. The CDR3 has 12 residues. The germline V gene has CDR1 LNHDA and CDR2 SQIVND (reference sequence). V was trimmed by 4 bases and J by 4 bases, leaving 5 bases between them. CDR3 in DNA: TGTGCCAGTAGTACCACAGGAAACACCATATATTTT. Translated, it gives CASSTTGNTIYF.

This clone appeared a single time. V gene TRBV12-3 or TRBV12-4 combines with J gene TRBJ1-5; 7 nucleotides match TRBD1. The CDR3 consists of 13 residues. V dropped 6 bases and J dropped 2; count of bases not matched to a gene: 1. The CDR3: CASSTGGNQPQHF. The CDR3 DNA reads TGTGCCAGCAGCACAGGGGGCAATCAGCCCCAGCATTTT.

J is TRBJ1-1 and V is TRBV11-3, with 7 bases fitting TRBD1. The CDR3 runs 18 residues. From germline, CDR1 is SGHNT and CDR2 YENEEA. Trimming removed 0 bases from V and 2 bases from J; junction bases left unmatched: 12. CDR3 DNA: TGTGCCAGCAGCTTAGATCAAGGGGGGACAGCTTTTAACACTGAAGCTTTCTTT. It yields the protein CASSLDQGGTAFNTEAFF.

The rearrangement links TRBV7-9 to TRBJ1-4; a possible D gene is TRBD1 (6 bases). Trimming took 1 base from V and 7 from J, leaving 13 bases between them. CDR1 is SEHNR and CDR2 is FQNEAQ in the germline V gene (reference sequence). This CDR3 comprises 15 residues. CDR3: CASSLGNRVGEKLFF. CDR3 bases: TGTGCCAGCAGCTTAGGGAACAGGGTGGGTGAAAAACTGTTTTTT.

In its sample, this clone was seen a few times. This rearrangement joins TRBV2 to TRBJ1-2; the D is unclear. Trimming removed 3 bases at V and 6 bases at J, with 11 bases between. Germline values: CDR1 SNHLY, CDR2 FYNNEI. The CDR3 is 13 residues long. CDR3 amino acids: CASSDNGVHGYTF. Written as DNA, the CDR3 is TGTGCCAGCAGTGATAACGGAGTTCATGGCTACACCTTC.

V usage is TRBV9 and J usage is TRBJ2-5; TRBD1 might be the D (7 bases). The CDR3 is 14 residues long. CDR1 and CDR2 from the germline V gene are SGDLS and YYNGEE. V was pared by 4 bases and J by 5 bases, with 15 bases between. In nucleotides, the CDR3 is TGTGCCAGCAGCTCCCAGGGGGGTTTGGAGACCCAGTACTTC. Encoded protein: CASSSQGGLETQYF.

The chain couples TRBV10-1 to TRBJ2-2, with TRBD1 matching over 7 bases. Germline V gives CDR1 WNHNN, CDR2 SYGVQD (reference sequence). The CDR3 loop spans 16 amino acids. V trimming: 2 bases; J trimming: 4 bases; junction bases outside the gene matches: 7. CDR3 sequence (DNA): TGCGCCAGCAGTGAGAACGTCAGGGGGAGCACCGGGGAGCTGTTTTTT. It specifies CASSENVRGSTGELFF.

The CDR3 region is CASSEARDNSYNSPLHF. The CDR3, as DNA: TGTGCCAGCAGTGAAGCGCGAGATAACTCCTATAATTCACCCCTCCACTTT. V is TRBV6-1 and J is TRBJ1-6; D not resolved. The germline gives CDR1 MNHNS, CDR2 SASEGT. V lost 0 bases, J lost 0 bases, and 9 bases lay in between. This CDR3 is built from 17 residues.

This chain connects TRBV4-3 to TRBJ1-1; 8 bases are a match to TRBD1. The V segment lost 0 bases and the J segment 4 bases; nucleotides outside the gene matches: 4. The CDR3 is 15 residues long. Germline CDR1 and CDR2: LGHNA and YSLEER. DNA for the CDR3: TGCGCCAGCAGCCAAGACAGGGGGCCTGGCACTGAAGCTTTCTTT. It specifies CASSQDRGPGTEAFF.

Only one count was recorded for this clone. The gene calls are TRBV4-1 and TRBJ1-6; unclear D gene. The CDR3 loop spans 15 amino acids. Looked up from germline, CDR1 is MGHRA and CDR2 is YSYEKL. The V and J ends lost 9 bases and 1 base respectively, with 13 bases between them. The CDR3 DNA reads as TGCGCCAGTCGAGGGTTGCCTTCCTATAATTCACCCCTCCACTTT. As protein: CASRGLPSYNSPLHF.

The CDR3 spells CSVVGGSNYGYTF. In nucleotides, the CDR3 is TGCAGCGTTGTGGGGGGATCTAACTATGGCTACACCTTC. The chain employs TRBV29-1 and TRBJ1-2, with D perhaps TRBD1 (5 bases). V lost 4 bases and J lost 0, with 9 bases in between. CDR3 size: 13 residues. CDR1 SQVTM and CDR2 ANQGSEA come from the germline V gene. Combining the CDR3 with reference TRBV29-1 and TRBJ1-2 gives the whole variable domain SAVISQKPSRDICQRGTSLTIQCQVDSQVTMMFWYRQQPGQSLTLIATANQGSEATYESGFVIDKFPISRPNLTFSTLTVSNMSPEDSSIYLCSVVGGSNYGYTFGSGTRLTVV.

V usage is TRBV28 and J usage is TRBJ1-5, with 9 bases aligning to TRBD1. CDR3 length equals 15 residues. The ends lost 6 bases at V and 0 bases at J; junction bases unmatched: 3. Germline lookup yields CDR1 MDHEN and CDR2 SYDVKM. CDR3 sequence reads: CASRGQGHSNQPQHF. As DNA, the CDR3 is TGTGCCAGCAGGGGACAGGGCCATAGCAATCAGCCCCAGCATTTT. The full variable domain, in which reference TRBV28 and TRBJ1-5 provide the parts outside the CDR3, is DVKVTQSSRYLVKRTGEKVFLECVQDMDHENMFWYRQDPGLGLRLIYFSYDVKMKEKGDIPEGYSVSREKKERFSLILESASTNQTSMYLCASRGQGHSNQPQHFGDGTRLSIL.

The chain recombines TRBV12-3 or TRBV12-4 with TRBJ1-1, with D possibly matching TRBD1 (6 bases). Trimming left V 5 bases short and J 4 bases short, with 11 bases between. CDR3 length: 13 amino acids. The CDR3 is CASSITGFTEAFF. CDR3 in DNA: TGTGCCAGCAGTATAACAGGGTTCACTGAAGCTTTCTTT.

The J gene is TRBJ1-1, the V gene TRBV4-2; 7 nucleotides match TRBD1. This CDR3 has 14 amino acids. Germline assignment: CDR1 LGHNA and CDR2 YNFKEQ. The V gene end was trimmed by 4 bases and the J gene end by 5 bases; junction bases not matched to a gene: 7. This CDR3 reads CASSRDRAGTEAFF. In DNA form, the CDR3 reads TGTGCCAGCAGCCGAGACAGGGCTGGGACTGAAGCTTTCTTT.